What follows describes a single T cell receptor (beta chain). The antigen it binds to is not known. No base quality information exists; no much larger clone differs at one position. The data belong to a study of T cell changes during pregnancy in multiple sclerosis (dated by TCRdb to about 2019). In terms of the full investigation: Changes in the T cell repertoire over the course of pregnancy were examined in this study in women with multiple sclerosis.

The library was prepared using the immunoSEQ multiplex PCR assay. Drawn from immuneACCESS, this table holds only the in-frame rearrangements with V and J called that TCRdb kept. Clones are partly lost; checked studies trace under half to an unresolved V gene and leave the rest unexplained. The sample table shows around 60,000 clones, and roughly 95% are seen once. The ten largest clones add up to roughly 0.35% of the sample. Trimming costs V 4 bases and J 8 bases, and their ends lie 14 bases apart. The germline V gene provides CDR1 MNHNS and CDR2 SASEGT. The CDR3 contains 13 residues, cysteine and phenylalanine counted. The entry retains the CDR3 DNA only, 39 bases that are in frame from base 1.

The sequencing here drew on CD4+ T cells from peripheral blood mononuclear cells, taken before pregnancy. This TCR came from a female donor with multiple sclerosis, enrolled in a pregnancy study. The rearranged chain carries TRBV6-1 and TRBJ1-2; TRBD1 is possibly the D segment (6 matching bases). The bases read TGTGCCAGCAGTGGGACAGCGCCCTTGGGCTACACCTTC. The translation is CASSGTAPLGYTF.